The T cell receptor beta chain described here comes from a study of blood T cell repertoires in COVID-19. The overall study: Samples of COVID-19 (acute and convalescent) were obtained from the United States, Italy and Spain. From T cells, B-cell-depleted T cells, or PBMCs came the material, which was cDNA or gDNA.

The CDR3 has 12 residues. Trimming removed 2 bases from V and 15 bases from J; junction bases left unmatched: 6. Germline V gene data show CDR1 as SGHNT and CDR2 as YENEEA. How the authors handled the data: Estimated nucleated cell counts came from reference gene primer amplification. Measured with immunoSEQ multiplex PCR; TCRdb has only the in-frame clones, and not every one. D and trimming come from the DNA, and the V and J calls and clone size come from that table. This sample has about 70,000 clones, with around 80% found just once. The chain couples TRBV11-3 to TRBJ2-1, with 8 nucleotides matching TRBD1. The material sequenced was peripheral blood. The clonotype originates from a man in his 70s who had recovered from COVID-19. The CDR3 loop reads CASSLSRGHRFF. CDR3 sequence (DNA): TGTGCCAGCAGCTTAAGCAGGGGGCATCGGTTCTTC. Together with reference TRBV11-3 and TRBJ2-1, the CDR3 gives the full variable domain: EAGVVQSPRYKIIEKKQPVAFWCNPISGHNTLYWYLQNLGQGPELLIRYENEEAVDDSQLPKDRFSAERLKGVDSTLKIQPAELGDSAVYLCASSLSRGHRFFGPGTRLTVL.